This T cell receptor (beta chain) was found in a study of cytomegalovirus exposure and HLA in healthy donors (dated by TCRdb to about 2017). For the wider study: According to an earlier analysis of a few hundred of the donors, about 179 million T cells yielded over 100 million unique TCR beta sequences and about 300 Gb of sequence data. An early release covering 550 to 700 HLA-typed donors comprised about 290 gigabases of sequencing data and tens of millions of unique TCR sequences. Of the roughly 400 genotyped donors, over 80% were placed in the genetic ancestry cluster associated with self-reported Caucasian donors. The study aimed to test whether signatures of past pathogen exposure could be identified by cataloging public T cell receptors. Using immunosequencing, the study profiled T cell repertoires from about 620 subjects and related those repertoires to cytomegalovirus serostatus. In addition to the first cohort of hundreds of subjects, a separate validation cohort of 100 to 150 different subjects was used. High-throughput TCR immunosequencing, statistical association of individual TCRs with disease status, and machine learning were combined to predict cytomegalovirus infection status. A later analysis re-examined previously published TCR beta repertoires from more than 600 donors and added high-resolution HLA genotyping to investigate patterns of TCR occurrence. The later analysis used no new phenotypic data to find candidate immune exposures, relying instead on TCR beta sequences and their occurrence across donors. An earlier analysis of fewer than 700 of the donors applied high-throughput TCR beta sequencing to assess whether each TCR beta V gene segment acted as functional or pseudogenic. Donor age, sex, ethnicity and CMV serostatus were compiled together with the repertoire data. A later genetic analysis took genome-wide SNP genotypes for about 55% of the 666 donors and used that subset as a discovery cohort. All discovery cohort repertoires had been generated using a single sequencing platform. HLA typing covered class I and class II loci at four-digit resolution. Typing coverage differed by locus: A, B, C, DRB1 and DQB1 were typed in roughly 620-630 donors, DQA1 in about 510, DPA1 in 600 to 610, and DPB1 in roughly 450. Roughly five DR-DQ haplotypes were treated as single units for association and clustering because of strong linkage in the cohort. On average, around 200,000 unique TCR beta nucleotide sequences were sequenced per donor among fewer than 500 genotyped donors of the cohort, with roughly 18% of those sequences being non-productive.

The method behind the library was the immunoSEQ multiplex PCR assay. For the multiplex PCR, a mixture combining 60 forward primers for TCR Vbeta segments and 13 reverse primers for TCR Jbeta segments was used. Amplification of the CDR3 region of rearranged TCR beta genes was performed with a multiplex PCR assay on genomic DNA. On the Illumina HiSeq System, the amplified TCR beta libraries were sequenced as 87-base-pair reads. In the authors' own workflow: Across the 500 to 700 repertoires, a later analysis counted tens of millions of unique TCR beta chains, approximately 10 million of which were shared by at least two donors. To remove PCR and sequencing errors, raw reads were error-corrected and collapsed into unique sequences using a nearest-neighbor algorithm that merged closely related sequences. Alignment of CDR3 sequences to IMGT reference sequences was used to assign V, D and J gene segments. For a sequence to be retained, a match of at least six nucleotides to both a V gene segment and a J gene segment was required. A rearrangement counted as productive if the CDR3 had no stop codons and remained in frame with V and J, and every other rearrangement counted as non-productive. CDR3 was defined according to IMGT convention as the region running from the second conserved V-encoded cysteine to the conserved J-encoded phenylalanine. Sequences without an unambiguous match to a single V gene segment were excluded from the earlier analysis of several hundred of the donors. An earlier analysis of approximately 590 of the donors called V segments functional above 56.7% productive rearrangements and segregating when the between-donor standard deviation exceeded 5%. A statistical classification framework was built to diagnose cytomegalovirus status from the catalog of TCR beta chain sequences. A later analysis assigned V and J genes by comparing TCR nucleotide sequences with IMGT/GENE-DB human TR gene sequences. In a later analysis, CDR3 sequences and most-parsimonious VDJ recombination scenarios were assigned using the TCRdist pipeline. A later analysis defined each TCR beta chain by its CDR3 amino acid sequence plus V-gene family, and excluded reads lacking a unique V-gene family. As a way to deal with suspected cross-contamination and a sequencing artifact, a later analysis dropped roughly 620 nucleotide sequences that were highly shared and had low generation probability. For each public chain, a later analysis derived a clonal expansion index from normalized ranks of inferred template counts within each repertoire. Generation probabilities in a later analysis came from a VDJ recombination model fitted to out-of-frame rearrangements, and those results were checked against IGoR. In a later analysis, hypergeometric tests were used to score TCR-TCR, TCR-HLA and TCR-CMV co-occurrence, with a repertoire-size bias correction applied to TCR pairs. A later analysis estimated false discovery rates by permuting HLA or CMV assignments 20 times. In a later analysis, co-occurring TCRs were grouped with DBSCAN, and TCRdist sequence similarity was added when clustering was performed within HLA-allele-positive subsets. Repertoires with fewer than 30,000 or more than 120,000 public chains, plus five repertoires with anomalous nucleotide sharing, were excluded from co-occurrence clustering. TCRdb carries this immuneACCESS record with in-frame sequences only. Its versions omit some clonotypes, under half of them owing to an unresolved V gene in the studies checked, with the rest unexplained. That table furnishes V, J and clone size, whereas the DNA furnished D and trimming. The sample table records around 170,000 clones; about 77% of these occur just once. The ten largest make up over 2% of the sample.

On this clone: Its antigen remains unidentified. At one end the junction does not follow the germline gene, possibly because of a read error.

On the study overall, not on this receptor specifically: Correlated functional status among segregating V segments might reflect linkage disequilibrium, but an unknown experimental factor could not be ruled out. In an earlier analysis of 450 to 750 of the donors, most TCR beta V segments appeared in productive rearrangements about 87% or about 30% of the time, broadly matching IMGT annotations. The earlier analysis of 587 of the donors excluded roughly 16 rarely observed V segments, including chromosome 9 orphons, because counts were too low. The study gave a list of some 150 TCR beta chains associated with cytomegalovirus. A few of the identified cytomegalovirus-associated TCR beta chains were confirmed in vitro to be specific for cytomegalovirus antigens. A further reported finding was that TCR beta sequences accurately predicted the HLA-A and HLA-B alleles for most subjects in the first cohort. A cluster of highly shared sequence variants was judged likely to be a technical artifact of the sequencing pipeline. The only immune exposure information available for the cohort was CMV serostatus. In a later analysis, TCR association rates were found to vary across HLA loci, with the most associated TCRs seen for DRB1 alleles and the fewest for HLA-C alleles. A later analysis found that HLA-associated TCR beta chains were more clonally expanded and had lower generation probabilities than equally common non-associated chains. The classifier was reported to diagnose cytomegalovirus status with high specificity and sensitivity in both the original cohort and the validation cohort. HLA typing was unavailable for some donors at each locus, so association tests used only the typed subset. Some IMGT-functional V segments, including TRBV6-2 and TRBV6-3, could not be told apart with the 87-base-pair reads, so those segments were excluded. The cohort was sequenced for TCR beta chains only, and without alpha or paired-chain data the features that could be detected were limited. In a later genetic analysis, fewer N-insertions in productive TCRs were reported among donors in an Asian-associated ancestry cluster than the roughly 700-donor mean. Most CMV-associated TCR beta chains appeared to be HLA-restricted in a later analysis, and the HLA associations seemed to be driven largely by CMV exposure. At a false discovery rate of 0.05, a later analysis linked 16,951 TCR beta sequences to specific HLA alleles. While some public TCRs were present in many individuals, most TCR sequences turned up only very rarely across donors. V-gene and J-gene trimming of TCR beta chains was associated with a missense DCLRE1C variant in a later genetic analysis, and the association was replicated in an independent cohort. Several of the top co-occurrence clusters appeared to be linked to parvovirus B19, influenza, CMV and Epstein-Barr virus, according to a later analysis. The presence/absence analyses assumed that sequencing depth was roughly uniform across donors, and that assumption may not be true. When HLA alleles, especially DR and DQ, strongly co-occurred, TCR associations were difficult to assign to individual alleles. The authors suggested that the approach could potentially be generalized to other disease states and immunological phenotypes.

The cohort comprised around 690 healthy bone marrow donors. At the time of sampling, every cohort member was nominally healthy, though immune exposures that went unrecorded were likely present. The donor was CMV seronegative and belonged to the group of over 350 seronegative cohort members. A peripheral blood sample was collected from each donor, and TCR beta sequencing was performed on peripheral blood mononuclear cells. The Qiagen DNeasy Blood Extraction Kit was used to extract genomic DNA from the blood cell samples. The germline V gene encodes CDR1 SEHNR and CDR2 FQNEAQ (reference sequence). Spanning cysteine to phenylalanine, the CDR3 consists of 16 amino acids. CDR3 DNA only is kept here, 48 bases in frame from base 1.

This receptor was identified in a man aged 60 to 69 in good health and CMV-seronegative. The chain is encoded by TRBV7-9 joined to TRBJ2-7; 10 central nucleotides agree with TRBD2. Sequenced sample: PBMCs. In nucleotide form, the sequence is TGTTCCAGCAGCTTATTTGCTAGCGGGGGATCCTACGAGCAGTACTTC. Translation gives CSSSLFASGGSYEQYF.